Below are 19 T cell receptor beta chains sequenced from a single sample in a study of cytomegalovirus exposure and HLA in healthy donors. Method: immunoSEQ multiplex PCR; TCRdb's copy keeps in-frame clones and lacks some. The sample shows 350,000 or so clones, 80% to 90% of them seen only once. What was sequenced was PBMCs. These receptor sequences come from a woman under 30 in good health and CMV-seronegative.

CDR3 coding DNA: TGCGCCAGCAGCCCCTACTATGATCAGCTTGACGCTGAAGCTTTCTTT. Translating it yields CASSPYYDQLDAEAFF. The chain has TRBV4-1 and TRBJ1-1; D gene unclear. With 4 bases removed from V and 6 bases from J, the gap between germline ends came to 21 bases. This CDR3 region has 16 residues. Germline-derived CDR1 and CDR2 are MGHRA and YSYEKL.

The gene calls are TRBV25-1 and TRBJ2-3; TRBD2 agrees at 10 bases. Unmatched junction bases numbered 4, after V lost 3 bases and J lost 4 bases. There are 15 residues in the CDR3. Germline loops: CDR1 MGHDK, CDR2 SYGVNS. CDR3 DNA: TGTGCCAGCAGTGACCCAGCGGGAGGGCCAGATACGCAGTATTTT. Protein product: CASSDPAGGPDTQYF.

The CDR3 DNA sequence: TGTGCCATCATTGCAGACAACTCCTACGAGCAGTACTTC. Its translation is CAIIADNSYEQYF. The chain uses TRBV10-3 and TRBJ2-7; D remains ambiguous. The CDR3 has 13 amino acids. Germline V gene lookup returns CDR1 ENHRY and CDR2 SYGVKD. V was clipped by 7 bases and J by 0 bases, with 10 bases between them.

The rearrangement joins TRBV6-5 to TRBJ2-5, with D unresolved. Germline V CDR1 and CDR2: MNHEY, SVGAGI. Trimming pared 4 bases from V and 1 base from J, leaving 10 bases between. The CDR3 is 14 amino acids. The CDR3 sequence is CASSSGPAQETQYF. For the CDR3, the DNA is TGTGCCAGCAGTTCAGGTCCGGCCCAAGAGACCCAGTACTTC.

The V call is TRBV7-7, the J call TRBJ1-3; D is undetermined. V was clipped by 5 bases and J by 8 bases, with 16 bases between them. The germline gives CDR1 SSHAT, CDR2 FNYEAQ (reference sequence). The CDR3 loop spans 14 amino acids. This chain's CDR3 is CASSASDGWDTIYF. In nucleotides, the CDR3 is TGTGCCAGCAGCGCCTCCGACGGGTGGGACACCATATATTTT.

The CDR3 here is CSAQGGGRNYGYTF. CDR3 nucleotide sequence: TGCAGCGCGCAAGGTGGCGGGCGCAACTATGGCTACACCTTC. The chain recombines TRBV29-1 with TRBJ1-2, with unresolved D. CDR1 SQVTM and CDR2 ANQGSEA come from the germline V gene. The CDR3 runs 14 residues. Trimming shortened V by 7 bases and J by 2 bases, and 17 bases separated the two germline ends.

CDR3 residues: CASARQPAGGLVGEQFF. The CDR3, as DNA: TGTGCCAGCGCACGCCAACCAGCGGGAGGGCTAGTCGGTGAGCAGTTCTTC. The rearrangement uses TRBV6-4 and TRBJ2-1, with 10 bases fitting TRBD2. Germline V lookup: CDR1 MRHNA, CDR2 SNTAGT. CDR3 length: 17 residues. With V trimmed by 8 bases and J by 9 bases, 19 bases remained unmatched.

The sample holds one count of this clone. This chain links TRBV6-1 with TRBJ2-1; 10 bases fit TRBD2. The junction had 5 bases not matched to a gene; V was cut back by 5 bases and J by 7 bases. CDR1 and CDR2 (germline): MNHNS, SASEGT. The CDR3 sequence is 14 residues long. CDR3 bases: TGTGCCAGCAGTTTCGGGACTAGCGTGAATGAGCAGTTCTTC. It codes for CASSFGTSVNEQFF.

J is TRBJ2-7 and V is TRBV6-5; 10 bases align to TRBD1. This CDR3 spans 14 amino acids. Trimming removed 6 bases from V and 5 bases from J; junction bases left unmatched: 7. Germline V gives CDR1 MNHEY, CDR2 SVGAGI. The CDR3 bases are TGTGCCAGCAGCAAGGGACAGGGGCTCCACGAGCAGTACTTC. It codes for CASSKGQGLHEQYF.

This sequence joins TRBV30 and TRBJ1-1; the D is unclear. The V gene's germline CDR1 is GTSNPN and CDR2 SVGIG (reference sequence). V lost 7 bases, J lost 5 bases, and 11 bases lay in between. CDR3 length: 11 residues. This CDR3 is CAFQFGTEAFF. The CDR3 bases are TGTGCCTTCCAGTTCGGGACTGAAGCTTTCTTT.

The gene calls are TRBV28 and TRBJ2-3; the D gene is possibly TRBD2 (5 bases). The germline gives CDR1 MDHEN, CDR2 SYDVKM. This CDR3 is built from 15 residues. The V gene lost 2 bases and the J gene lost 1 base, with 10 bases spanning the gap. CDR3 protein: CASSLAGSGTDTQYF. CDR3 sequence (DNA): TGTGCCAGCAGTTTAGCCGGTAGCGGCACAGATACGCAGTATTTT.

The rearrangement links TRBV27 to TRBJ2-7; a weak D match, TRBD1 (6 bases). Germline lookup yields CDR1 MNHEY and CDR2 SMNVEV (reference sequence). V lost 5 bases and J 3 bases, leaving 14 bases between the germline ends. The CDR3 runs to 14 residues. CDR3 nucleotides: TGTGCCAGCAGTCCACAGGGATGGGGCTACGAGCAGTACTTC. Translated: CASSPQGWGYEQYF.

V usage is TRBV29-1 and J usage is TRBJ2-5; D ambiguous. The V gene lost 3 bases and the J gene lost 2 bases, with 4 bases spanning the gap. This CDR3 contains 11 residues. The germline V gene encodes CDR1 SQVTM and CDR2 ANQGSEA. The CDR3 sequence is CSVDYQETQYF. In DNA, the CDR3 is TGCAGCGTTGACTATCAAGAGACCCAGTACTTC.

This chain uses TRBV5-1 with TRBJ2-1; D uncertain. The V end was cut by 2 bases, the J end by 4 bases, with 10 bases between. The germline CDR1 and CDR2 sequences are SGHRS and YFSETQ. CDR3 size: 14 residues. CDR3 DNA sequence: TGCGCCAGCAGCTTAGGCGGCGGTTACAATGAGCAGTTCTTC. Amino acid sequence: CASSLGGGYNEQFF.

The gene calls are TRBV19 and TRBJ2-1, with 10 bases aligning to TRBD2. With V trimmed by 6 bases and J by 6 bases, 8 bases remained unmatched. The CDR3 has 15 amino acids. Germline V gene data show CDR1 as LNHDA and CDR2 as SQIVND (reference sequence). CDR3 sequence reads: CASSTPAGGPNEQFF. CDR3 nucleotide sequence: TGTGCCAGTAGCACCCCAGCGGGAGGGCCCAATGAGCAGTTCTTC.

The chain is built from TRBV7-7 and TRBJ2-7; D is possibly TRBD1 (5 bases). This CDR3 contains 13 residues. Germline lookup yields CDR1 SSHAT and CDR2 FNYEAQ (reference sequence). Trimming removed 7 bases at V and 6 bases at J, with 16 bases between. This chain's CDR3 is CASNPQGHGEQYF. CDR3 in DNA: TGTGCCAGCAACCCGCAGGGCCACGGCGAGCAGTACTTC. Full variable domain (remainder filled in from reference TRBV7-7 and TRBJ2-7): GAGVSQSPRYKVTKRGQDVTLRCDPISSHATLYWYQQALGQGPEFLTYFNYEAQPDKSGLPSDRFSAERPEGSISTLTIQRTEQRDSAMYRCASNPQGHGEQYFGPGTRLTVT.

The CDR3, as DNA: TGTGCCAGCAGTCCCCCGGCGACTAGCGGGAGAAGTGAGACCCAGTACTTC. This sequence encodes CASSPPATSGRSETQYF. V usage is TRBV28 and J usage is TRBJ2-5; 12 bases are a match to TRBD2. With V trimmed by 5 bases and J by 5 bases, 12 bases remained unmatched. The length of the CDR3 is 17 residues. Germline V CDR1 and CDR2: MDHEN, SYDVKM.

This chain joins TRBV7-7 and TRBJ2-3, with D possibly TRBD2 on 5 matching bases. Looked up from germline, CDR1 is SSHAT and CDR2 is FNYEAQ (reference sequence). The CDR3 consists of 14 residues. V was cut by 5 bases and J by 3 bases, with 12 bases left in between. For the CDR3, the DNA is TGTGCCAGCAGCACGCGGGCCTGGACAGATACGCAGTATTTT. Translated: CASSTRAWTDTQYF.

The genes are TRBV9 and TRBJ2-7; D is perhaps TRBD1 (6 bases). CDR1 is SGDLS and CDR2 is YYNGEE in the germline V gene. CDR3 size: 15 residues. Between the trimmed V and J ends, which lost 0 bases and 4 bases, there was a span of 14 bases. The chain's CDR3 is CASSVGTGQFYEQYF. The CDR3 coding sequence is TGTGCCAGCAGCGTAGGAACAGGACAGTTTTACGAGCAGTACTTC.